The clone carrying this TCR beta chain was seen just once. Its antigen is not known. Treatment noted: about 20 received Ad26.COV2.S at low or high dose, single or two shots; about 5 received placebo; per-sample allocation not given. Collection of samples fell on day 63 after the first vaccine or placebo injection. Wuhan-strain spike was delivered by a replication-incompetent Ad26 vector. The data derive from a study of Ad26.COV2.S vaccination and SARS-CoV-2 variants. General study points: Reported post-vaccination CD8+ and CD4+ T cell responses to spike showed substantial breadth. Overall T cell responses may have been underestimated by the analyses of TCR breadth and depth.

Sequencing was performed with immunoSEQ multiplex PCR; in TCRdb, only in-frame clones are kept and a portion is missing. The profile covers a few hundred thousand clones, with 75% to 95% appearing a single time and 12% taken by the ten largest. The CDR3 covers 16 residues. Germline V gene lookup returns CDR1 LGHDT and CDR2 YNNKEL (reference sequence). The V gene lost 3 bases and the J gene lost 4 bases, with 15 bases spanning the gap. The gene calls are TRBV3-1 (or the pseudogene TRBV3-2) and TRBJ2-2; tentative D call: TRBD2 (6 bases). The TCR comes from a person aged 18 to 65 who received the Ad26.COV2.S COVID-19 vaccine or a placebo. This specimen was peripheral blood, taken in a trial of Ad26.COV2.S vaccine versus placebo. This CDR3 is CASSHRRVSGTGELFF. For the CDR3, the DNA is TGTGCCAGCAGCCATCGCAGGGTTAGCGGCACCGGGGAGCTGTTTTTT.